Shown below are 14 T cell receptor beta chains from a single sample sequenced in a study of T cells in Graves' hyperthyroidism and ophthalmopathy. Researchers amplified the TCR beta CDR3 regions from RNA transcripts. HTBI primers were employed in a first-round RT-PCR of the TCR CDR3. TCRdb called the multiplex PCR reads again in MiXCR, with one record for every CDR3 protein. The table includes roughly 300,000 distinct CDR3 sequences, under 30% detected once. Input material: blood. The receptors stem from a man aged 40-55 years with Graves' hyperthyroidism that later progressed to Graves' ophthalmopathy.

This clonotype showed up just once. A much larger clone differs from this one at a single base, so this may be a read error. The gene calls are TRBV2 and TRBJ2-1, with 10 bases that match TRBD2. The CDR3 is 17 residues long. The germline gives CDR1 SNHLY, CDR2 FYNNEI. The CDR3 DNA reads TGTGCCGGCAGTGGTTGGAGGAGTAGCGGGAGGATCGATGAGCAGTTCTTC. It encodes CAGSGWRSSGRIDEQFF.

This clonotype was detected ten times or more. The CDR3 DNA sequence: TGTGCCAGCAGCTTAGGGGACCGGCCCGATGGCTACACCTTC. This translates into CASSLGDRPDGYTF. The chain couples TRBV11-2 to TRBJ1-2, with D possibly TRBD1 on 5 matching bases. CDR1 and CDR2 from the germline V gene are SGHAT and FQNNGV. The germline V and J ends were trimmed by 1 base and 6 bases, with 12 bases remaining between them. The CDR3 is 14 amino acids.

The chain is built from TRBV7-8 and TRBJ2-2, with D maybe TRBD1 (6 bases). Germline assignment: CDR1 SGHVS and CDR2 FQNEAQ. Trimming cost V 5 bases and J 7 bases, with 17 bases left between them. The CDR3 has 15 amino acids. The CDR3 DNA follows: TGTGCCAGCAGCCCTCGGGACAAGTGGGGCGGGGAGCTGTTTTTT. Protein sequence: CASSPRDKWGGELFF. Full variable domain (outside the CDR3, taken from reference TRBV7-8 and TRBJ2-2): GAGVSQSPRYKVAKRGQDVALRCDPISGHVSLFWYQQALGQGPEFLTYFQNEAQLDKSGLPSDRFFAERPEGSVSTLKIQRTQQEDSAVYLCASSPRDKWGGELFFGEGSRLTVL.

This clonotype was found many times. The chain couples TRBV12-3 or TRBV12-4 to TRBJ1-1; D is possibly TRBD1 (5 bases). V was trimmed by 9 bases and J by 2 bases, leaving 13 bases between them. This CDR3 has 13 residues. This chain's CDR3 is CARNRDGNTEAFF. The CDR3, as DNA: TGTGCCAGGAACCGGGACGGAAACACTGAAGCTTTCTTT.

This clonotype came up a few times. The chain uses TRBV27 and TRBJ2-5; unclear D gene. Trimming pared 6 bases from V and 5 bases from J, leaving 13 bases between. The CDR3 runs 13 residues. Germline values: CDR1 MNHEY, CDR2 SMNVEV (reference sequence). The DNA of the CDR3 is TGTGCCAGCAGATCTTATCCATTGGAGACCCAGTACTTC. This codes for CASRSYPLETQYF.

This clonotype showed up many times. The chain recombines TRBV7-8 with TRBJ2-7; 7 bases are shared with TRBD2. The trim removed 1 base at V and 5 bases at J, leaving 5 bases unmatched. Germline assignment: CDR1 SGHVS and CDR2 FQNEAQ. The CDR3 sequence is 14 residues long. CDR3 coding DNA: TGTGCCAGCAGCTTAGGTGCGGGGGTGGACGAGCAGTACTTC. Amino acids: CASSLGAGVDEQYF.

The chain carries TRBV19 and TRBJ2-7; TRBD2 aligns across 9 bases. Germline V gives CDR1 LNHDA, CDR2 SQIVND (reference sequence). The CDR3 loop spans 15 amino acids. V was pared by 9 bases and J by 0 bases, with 9 bases of the junction left unmatched. The DNA of the CDR3 is TGTGCCAGCAGCCGCTCTAGCGGGGACTCCTACGAGCAGTACTTC. Translated: CASSRSSGDSYEQYF.

The J gene is TRBJ1-5, the V gene TRBV7-2; possibly TRBD1 for D (5 bases). Trimming left V 2 bases short and J 5 bases short, with 10 bases between. CDR1 is SGHTA and CDR2 is FQGNSA in the germline V gene. The CDR3 is 14 amino acids. DNA for the CDR3: TGTGCCAGCAGCTTACGGGGGATCGATCAGCCCCAGCATTTT. Residues: CASSLRGIDQPQHF.

This clonotype was seen many times. The chain couples TRBV24-1 to TRBJ2-2; D is unclear. Germline values: CDR1 KGHDR, CDR2 SFDVKD. Trimming removed 4 bases at V and 5 bases at J, with 13 bases between. This CDR3 is built from 15 residues. The CDR3 DNA reads as TGTGCCACCAGTGACCCTCTTGCATGGACCGGGGAGCTGTTTTTT. Protein sequence: CATSDPLAWTGELFF.

The gene calls are TRBV12-3 or TRBV12-4 and TRBJ2-2, with TRBD1 matching 7 bases. V shed 6 bases, J shed 7 bases, and the junction held 11 bases outside the gene matches. This CDR3 spans 15 amino acids. The CDR3 reads CASSRPTGINGELFF. The CDR3 nucleotides read TGTGCCAGCAGCCGCCCGACAGGGATTAACGGGGAGCTGTTTTTT.

The table lists this clonotype with many counts. The chain joins TRBV19 to TRBJ2-2; no firm D call. The CDR3 is 14 residues long. V was clipped by 4 bases and J by 2 bases, with 8 bases between them. Germline CDR1 reads LNHDA; CDR2 reads SQIVND (reference sequence). In DNA form, the CDR3 reads TGTGCCAGTAGTACTGGGTTCAACACCGGGGAGCTGTTTTTT. It translates to CASSTGFNTGELFF.

Many counts were recorded for this clonotype. The chain has TRBV7-3 and TRBJ1-1; 8 positions agree with TRBD1. The CDR3 is made up of 14 amino acids. J was trimmed by 6 bases and V by 5 bases; bases with no gene match: 8. The germline CDR1 and CDR2 sequences are SGHTA and FQGTGA. The CDR3 is CASSQDREAPEAFF. DNA for the CDR3: TGTGCCAGCAGCCAGGACAGGGAGGCCCCTGAAGCTTTCTTT.

The CDR3 DNA reads TGTGCCAGCAGCTTTGAGGGGGGCGTGAACACTGAAGCTTTCTTT. Amino acids: CASSFEGGVNTEAFF. This chain links TRBV11-2 with TRBJ1-1; D is possibly TRBD1 (6 bases). With 3 bases removed from V and 0 bases from J, the gap between germline ends came to 11 bases. The CDR3 is made up of 15 amino acids. Germline CDR1 SGHAT, CDR2 FQNNGV.

The chain joins TRBV7-8 to TRBJ2-7, with D possibly TRBD2 on 5 matching bases. The germline V gene has CDR1 SGHVS and CDR2 FQNEAQ. Trimming left V 2 bases short and J 1 base short, with 15 bases between. This CDR3 spans 16 amino acids. CDR3: CASSLFSGSPSYEQYF. In DNA, the CDR3 is TGTGCCAGCAGCTTATTTTCGGGATCACCATCCTACGAGCAGTACTTC. Full variable domain (missing parts from reference TRBV7-8 and TRBJ2-7): GAGVSQSPRYKVAKRGQDVALRCDPISGHVSLFWYQQALGQGPEFLTYFQNEAQLDKSGLPSDRFFAERPEGSVSTLKIQRTQQEDSAVYLCASSLFSGSPSYEQYFGPGTRLTVT.